The entry below gives a single T cell receptor beta chain sequence along with its context. The sample is drawn from a study of blood T cell repertoires in COVID-19. In the study overall: The origin of the acute and convalescent COVID-19 samples was the United States, Italy and Spain. The analysed material was cDNA or gDNA that came from T cells, B-cell-depleted T cells, or PBMCs.

In the original workflow: Counts of nucleated cells, estimated from reference gene primer amplification, were obtained. Generated by immunoSEQ multiplex PCR, the TCRdb table keeps only in-frame clones and is missing some. The D gene and trimming were derived from the DNA, and the V and J assignments and clone size from that table. Among roughly 330,000 clones listed, about 83% were seen once. V lost 5 bases to trimming and J lost 0 bases, with 14 bases between them. Germline V gene lookup returns CDR1 SGHTA and CDR2 FQGNSA. The CDR3 totals 15 residues. Source material: peripheral blood. The clonotype comes from a woman between 50 and 59 years old with acute or convalescent COVID-19. The chain has TRBV7-2 and TRBJ2-7; tentative D call: TRBD1 (6 bases). CDR3 protein: CASSPTGWSSYEQYF. CDR3 DNA sequence: TGTGCCAGCAGCCCTACAGGGTGGTCCTCCTACGAGCAGTACTTC.